This T cell receptor (beta chain) was captured in a study of T cells of healthy individuals. Germline loops: CDR1 GTSNPN, CDR2 SVGIG (reference sequence). The ends were cut back, 0 bases at V and 5 bases at J, with 13 bases in the middle. CDR3 size: 15 residues. TCRdb re-derived calls from the 5' RACE reads in MiXCR, one entry per CDR3 protein. The sample has under 70,000 distinct CDR3 sequences; roughly 15% are singletons. The sequence derives from a human donor in good health. V is TRBV30 and J is TRBJ2-2; D gene ambiguous. The CDR3 protein is CAWSVLLGLTGELFF. The CDR3 DNA reads TGTGCCTGGAGTGTACTTCTAGGTTTAACCGGGGAGCTGTTTTTT.